This TCR beta chain came from a study of beta chain features in type 1 diabetes. CDR1 is LNHDA, CDR2 SQIVND, per germline (reference sequence). This CDR3 is built from 14 residues. J gave up 6 bases and V 7 bases, and 6 bases lay outside the gene matches. Notes on this clone: What it recognizes is unknown.

The study, taken as a whole, reports: TCRB CDR3 length was moderately but significantly reduced in all four CD4+ subsets of Type 1 diabetes patients.

Sequencing targeted expressed TCRB transcripts, as all isolated RNA had been reverse transcribed. Clones were sequenced by immunoSEQ multiplex PCR, and TCRdb holds only the in-frame ones, with some missing. This table has 85,000 to 110,000 clones, about 26% appearing once. The receptor comes from a young woman with type 1 diabetes. V is TRBV19 and J is TRBJ2-1, with TRBD2 matching 10 bases. The sequencing input was central memory CD4+ T cells from blood. DNA for the CDR3: TGTGCCAGTACCACCGGGACTAGCGTCAATGAGCAGTTCTTC. Translated: CASTTGTSVNEQFF.